Presented here are 9 T cell receptor beta chains from one specimen sequenced in a study of cytotoxic CD8 clonotypes in ibrutinib-treated CLL. Clones were sequenced by immunoSEQ multiplex PCR, and TCRdb holds only the in-frame ones, with some missing. The sample lists about 140,000 clones, about 72% occurring once. The starting material was PBMCs, obtained after 12 months of ibrutinib treatment. Receptor source: a human donor with chronic lymphocytic leukemia.

This chain links TRBV28 with TRBJ1-3, with D possibly matching TRBD1 (5 bases). The CDR3 extends over 15 amino acids. Per germline, CDR1 MDHEN and CDR2 SYDVKM. The V end was cut by 5 bases, the J end by 4 bases, with 15 bases between. The CDR3 coding sequence is TGTGCCAGCAGTCCCCGCGGGGGTCTAGGAAACACCATATATTTT. Amino acids: CASSPRGGLGNTIYF.

The chain carries TRBV18 and TRBJ2-1; D is unclear. CDR1 is KGHSH and CDR2 is LQKENI in the germline V gene. The germline V and J ends were trimmed by 3 bases and 4 bases, with 16 bases remaining between them. This CDR3 has 16 residues. The CDR3 region is CASSPFSSNPYNEQFF. The CDR3 DNA follows: TGTGCCAGCTCACCTTTTTCTAGTAACCCTTACAATGAGCAGTTCTTC.

The V gene is TRBV27, the J gene TRBJ2-1, with D perhaps assigned TRBD1 or TRBD2 (6 bases each). Deletions cut 0 bases from V and 12 bases from J, with 18 bases between. Germline V gene lookup returns CDR1 MNHEY and CDR2 SMNVEV (reference sequence). This CDR3 is 15 amino acids long. DNA of the CDR3: TGTGCCAGCAGTTTATCGATGTTTGGGGGGCTAGGGCAGTTCTTC. This codes for CASSLSMFGGLGQFF.

This rearrangement joins TRBV6-1 to TRBJ2-1, with 9 bases that match TRBD2. Germline CDR1 reads MNHNS; CDR2 reads SASEGT. V trimming: 6 bases; J trimming: 6 bases; junction bases outside the gene matches: 9. The CDR3 is 15 amino acids. The CDR3 sequence is CASREGLAGLNEQFF. CDR3 DNA sequence: TGTGCCAGCAGAGAGGGTCTAGCGGGGCTCAATGAGCAGTTCTTC.

The chain combines TRBV28 with TRBJ2-7, with 12 bases aligning to TRBD2. Germline assignment: CDR1 MDHEN and CDR2 SYDVKM. The CDR3 is 16 residues long. V trimming: 4 bases; J trimming: 4 bases; junction bases outside the gene matches: 8. CDR3 protein: CASSSTTSGSIYEQYF. DNA for the CDR3: TGTGCCAGCAGTTCTACGACTAGCGGGAGTATATACGAGCAGTACTTC.

This clone was counted once. The CDR3 reads CAISVERGSSYNEQFF. CDR3 DNA: TGTGCCATCAGTGTGGAGCGGGGGAGCTCCTACAATGAGCAGTTCTTC. This chain uses TRBV10-3 with TRBJ2-1, with 8 nucleotides matching TRBD2. With 4 bases clipped from V and 0 bases from J, the junction kept 5 bases outside the gene matches. Germline-derived CDR1 and CDR2 are ENHRY and SYGVKD. The CDR3 extends over 16 amino acids.

V and J are TRBV5-1 and TRBJ1-1, with 7 positions matching TRBD1. CDR3 size: 13 residues. V was pared by 2 bases and J by 8 bases, with 6 bases of the junction left unmatched. Germline V gives CDR1 SGHRS, CDR2 YFSETQ. CDR3 amino acids: CASSFGTVGEAFF. The CDR3 DNA sequence: TGCGCCAGCAGCTTCGGGACAGTGGGGGAAGCTTTCTTT.

The chain uses TRBV30 and TRBJ2-2; D is perhaps TRBD1 or TRBD2 (5 bases each). This CDR3 comprises 11 residues. V lost 5 bases and J lost 7, with 8 bases in between. CDR1 GTSNPN and CDR2 SVGIG come from the germline V gene (reference sequence). CDR3 amino acids: CAWDGGGELFF. The DNA for the CDR3 is TGTGCCTGGGATGGGGGCGGGGAGCTGTTTTTT.

This clone appeared once. CDR3 DNA: TGTGCCTGGAACAATCCAGGGAGTGGCTACACCTTC. It is translated as CAWNNPGSGYTF. V usage is TRBV30 and J usage is TRBJ1-2, with D possibly TRBD1 on 5 matching bases. V gave up 4 bases and J gave up 7 bases, with 13 bases separating them. Germline-derived CDR1 and CDR2 are GTSNPN and SVGIG (reference sequence). This CDR3 region has 12 residues.